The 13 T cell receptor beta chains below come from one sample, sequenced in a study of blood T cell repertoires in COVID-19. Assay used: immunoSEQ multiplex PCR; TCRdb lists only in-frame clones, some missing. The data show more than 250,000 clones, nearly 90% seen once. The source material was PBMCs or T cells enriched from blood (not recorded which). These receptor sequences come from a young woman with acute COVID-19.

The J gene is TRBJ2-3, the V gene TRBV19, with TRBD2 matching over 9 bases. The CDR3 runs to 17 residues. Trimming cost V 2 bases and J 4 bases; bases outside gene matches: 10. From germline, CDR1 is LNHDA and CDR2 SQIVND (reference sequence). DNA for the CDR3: TGTGCCAGTAGTATATATGGGACTAGCAACGCCCCAGATACGCAGTATTTT. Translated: CASSIYGTSNAPDTQYF.

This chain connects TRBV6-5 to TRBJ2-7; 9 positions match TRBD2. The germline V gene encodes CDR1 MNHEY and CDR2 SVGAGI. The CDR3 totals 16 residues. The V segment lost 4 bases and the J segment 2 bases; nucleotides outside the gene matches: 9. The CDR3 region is CASSSTTSGSAYEQYF. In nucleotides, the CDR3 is TGTGCCAGCAGTTCCACGACTAGCGGTTCCGCCTACGAGCAGTACTTC.

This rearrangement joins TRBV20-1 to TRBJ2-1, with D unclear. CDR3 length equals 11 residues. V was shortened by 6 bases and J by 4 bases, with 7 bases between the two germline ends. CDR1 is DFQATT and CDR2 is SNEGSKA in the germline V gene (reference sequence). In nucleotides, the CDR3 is TGCAGTGCGGAGCCGTACAATGAGCAGTTCTTC. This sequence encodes CSAEPYNEQFF.

The CDR3 coding sequence is TGCGCCAGCAGCTTGGGTCTGACAGGGGGATCGGGAAACACCATATATTTT. Amino acid sequence: CASSLGLTGGSGNTIYF. The V call is TRBV5-1, the J call TRBJ1-3; 9 bases are shared with TRBD1. CDR1 SGHRS and CDR2 YFSETQ come from the germline V gene. This CDR3 has 17 amino acids. V gave up 0 bases and J gave up 4 bases; unmatched junction bases: 8.

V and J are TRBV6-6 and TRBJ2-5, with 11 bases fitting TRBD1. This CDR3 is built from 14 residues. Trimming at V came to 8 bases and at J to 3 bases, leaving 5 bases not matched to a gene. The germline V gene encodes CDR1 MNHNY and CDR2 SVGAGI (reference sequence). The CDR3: CASWEGQGEETQYF. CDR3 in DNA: TGTGCCAGCTGGGAGGGACAGGGGGAAGAGACCCAGTACTTC.

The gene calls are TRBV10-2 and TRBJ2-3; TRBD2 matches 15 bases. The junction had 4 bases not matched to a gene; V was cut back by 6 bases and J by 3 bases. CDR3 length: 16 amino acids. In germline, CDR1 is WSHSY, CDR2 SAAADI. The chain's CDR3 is CASRTGLAGGTDTQYF. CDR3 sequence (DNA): TGCGCCAGCAGGACAGGACTAGCGGGAGGGACAGATACGCAGTATTTT.

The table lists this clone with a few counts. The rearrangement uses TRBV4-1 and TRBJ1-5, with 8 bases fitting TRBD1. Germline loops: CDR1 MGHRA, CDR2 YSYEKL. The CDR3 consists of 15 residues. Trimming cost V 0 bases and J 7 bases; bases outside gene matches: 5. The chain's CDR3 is CASSQDWTGRQPQHF. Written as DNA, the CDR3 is TGCGCCAGCAGCCAAGACTGGACAGGGAGGCAGCCCCAGCATTTT.

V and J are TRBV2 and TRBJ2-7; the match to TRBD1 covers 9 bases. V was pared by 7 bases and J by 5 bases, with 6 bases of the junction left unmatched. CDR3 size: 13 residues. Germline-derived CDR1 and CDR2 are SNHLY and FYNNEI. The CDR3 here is CASTRDRVNEQYF. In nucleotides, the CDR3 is TGTGCCAGCACCCGGGACAGGGTCAACGAGCAGTACTTC.

CDR3 region: CATRWAGGGVITGELFF. The CDR3 nucleotides read TGTGCCACTAGGTGGGCGGGAGGAGGGGTAATCACCGGGGAGCTGTTTTTT. This chain connects TRBV27 to TRBJ2-2, with 8 nucleotides matching TRBD2. CDR3 length: 17 amino acids. Losses at the gene ends were 10 bases for V and 4 bases for J; bases not matched to a gene: 17. Germline CDR1 reads MNHEY; CDR2 reads SMNVEV (reference sequence).

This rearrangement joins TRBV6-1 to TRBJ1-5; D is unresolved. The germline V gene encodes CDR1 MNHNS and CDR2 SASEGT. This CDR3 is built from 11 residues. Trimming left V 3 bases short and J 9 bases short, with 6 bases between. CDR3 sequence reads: CASSEAAPQHF. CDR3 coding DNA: TGTGCCAGCAGTGAGGCGGCGCCCCAGCATTTT.

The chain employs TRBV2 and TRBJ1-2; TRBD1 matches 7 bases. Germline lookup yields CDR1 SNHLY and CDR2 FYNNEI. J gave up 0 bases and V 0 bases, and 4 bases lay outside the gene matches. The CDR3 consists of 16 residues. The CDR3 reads CASSEADRLTNYGYTF. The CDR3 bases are TGTGCCAGCAGTGAAGCGGACAGGCTTACTAACTATGGCTACACCTTC.

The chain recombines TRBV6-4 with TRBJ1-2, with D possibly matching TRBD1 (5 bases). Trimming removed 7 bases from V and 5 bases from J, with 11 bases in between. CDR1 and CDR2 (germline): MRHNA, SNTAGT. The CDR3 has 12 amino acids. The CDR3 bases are TGTGCCAGCAACACAGACAGTTATGGCTACACCTTC. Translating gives CASNTDSYGYTF.

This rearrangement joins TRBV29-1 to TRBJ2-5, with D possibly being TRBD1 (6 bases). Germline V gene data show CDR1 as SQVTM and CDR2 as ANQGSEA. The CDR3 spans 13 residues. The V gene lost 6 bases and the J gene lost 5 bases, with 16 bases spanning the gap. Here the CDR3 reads CSVETTGPETQYF. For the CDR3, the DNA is TGCAGCGTGGAAACCACAGGGCCTGAGACCCAGTACTTC.